A single T cell receptor beta chain is shown here with its context. This CDR3 region has 9 residues. Germline CDR1 SNHLY, CDR2 FYNNEI. The PCR had 60 Vbeta and 13 Jbeta primers. Sequenced by immunoSEQ multiplex PCR; TCRdb stores in-frame clones only, minus some. The sample yields 250,000 or so clones, around 90% seen once. The data were taken from a study of cytomegalovirus exposure and HLA in healthy donors. The sequence derives from a girl aged 2 to 10 in good health and CMV-seronegative. Material for sequencing was PBMCs. The V and J genes are TRBV2 and TRBJ2-5; D not resolved. The DNA end lines up better with TRBJ2-7; the J call may be wrong. CDR3 sequence (DNA): TGTGCCAGCACCACCGAGCAGTACTTC. It codes for CASTTEQYF.